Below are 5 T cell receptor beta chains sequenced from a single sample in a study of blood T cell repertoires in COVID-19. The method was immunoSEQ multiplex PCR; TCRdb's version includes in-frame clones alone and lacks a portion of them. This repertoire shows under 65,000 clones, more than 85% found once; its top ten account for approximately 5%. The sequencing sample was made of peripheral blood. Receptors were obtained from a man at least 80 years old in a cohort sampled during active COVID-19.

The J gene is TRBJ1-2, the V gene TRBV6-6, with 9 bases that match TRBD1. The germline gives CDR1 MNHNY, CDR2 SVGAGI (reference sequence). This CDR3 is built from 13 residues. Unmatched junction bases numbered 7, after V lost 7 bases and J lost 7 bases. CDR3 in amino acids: CASNLQGARGYTF. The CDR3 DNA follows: TGTGCCAGCAACTTACAGGGGGCGCGTGGCTACACCTTC.

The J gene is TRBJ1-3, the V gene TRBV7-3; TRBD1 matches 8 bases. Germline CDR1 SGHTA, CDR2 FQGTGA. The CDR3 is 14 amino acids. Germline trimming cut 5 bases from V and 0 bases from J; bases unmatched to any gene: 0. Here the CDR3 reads CASSTGGSGNTIYF. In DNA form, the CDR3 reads TGTGCCAGCAGCACAGGGGGCTCTGGAAACACCATATATTTT.

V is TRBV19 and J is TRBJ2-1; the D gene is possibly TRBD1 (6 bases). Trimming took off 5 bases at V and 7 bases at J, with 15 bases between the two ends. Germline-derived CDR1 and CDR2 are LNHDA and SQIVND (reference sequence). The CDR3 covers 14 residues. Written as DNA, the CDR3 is TGTGCCAGTAGTCCGAGACAGGTAAGAAATGAGCAGTTCTTC. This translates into CASSPRQVRNEQFF.

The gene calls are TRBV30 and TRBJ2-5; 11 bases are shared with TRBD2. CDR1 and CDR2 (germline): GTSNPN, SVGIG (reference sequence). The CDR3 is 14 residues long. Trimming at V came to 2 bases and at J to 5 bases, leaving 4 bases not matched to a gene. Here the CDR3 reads CAWSRLAGRETQYF. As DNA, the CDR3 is TGTGCCTGGAGTCGACTAGCGGGGCGGGAGACCCAGTACTTC.

For the CDR3, the DNA is TGTGCCAGCAGCCAGGGGGAAATAGCGGGAGGGCAGTTCTTC. Translating gives CASSQGEIAGGQFF. The rearrangement links TRBV9 to TRBJ2-1, with 10 nucleotides matching TRBD2. Germline CDR1 reads SGDLS; CDR2 reads YYNGEE. V dropped 4 bases and J dropped 12; count of bases not matched to a gene: 10. The CDR3 loop spans 14 amino acids. Complete variable domain (other parts from reference TRBV9 and TRBJ2-1): DSGVTQTPKHLITATGQRVTLRCSPRSGDLSVYWYQQSLDQGLQFLIQYYNGEERAKGNILERFSAQQFPDLHSELNLSSLELGDSALYFCASSQGEIAGGQFFGPGTRLTVL.